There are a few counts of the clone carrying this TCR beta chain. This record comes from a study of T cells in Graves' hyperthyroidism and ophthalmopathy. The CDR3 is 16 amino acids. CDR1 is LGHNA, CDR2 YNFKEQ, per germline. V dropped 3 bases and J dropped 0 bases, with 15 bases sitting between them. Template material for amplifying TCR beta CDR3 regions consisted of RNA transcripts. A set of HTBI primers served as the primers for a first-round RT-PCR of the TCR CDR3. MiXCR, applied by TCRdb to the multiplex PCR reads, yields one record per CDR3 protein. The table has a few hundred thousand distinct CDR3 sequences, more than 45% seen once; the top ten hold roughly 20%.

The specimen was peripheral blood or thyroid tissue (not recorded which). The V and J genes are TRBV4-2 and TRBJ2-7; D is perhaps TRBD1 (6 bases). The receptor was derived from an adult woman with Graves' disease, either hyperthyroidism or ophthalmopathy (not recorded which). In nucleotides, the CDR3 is TGTGCCAGCAGCCAGGGGGCTGATACTAGCTCCTACGAGCAGTACTTC. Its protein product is CASSQGADTSSYEQYF.